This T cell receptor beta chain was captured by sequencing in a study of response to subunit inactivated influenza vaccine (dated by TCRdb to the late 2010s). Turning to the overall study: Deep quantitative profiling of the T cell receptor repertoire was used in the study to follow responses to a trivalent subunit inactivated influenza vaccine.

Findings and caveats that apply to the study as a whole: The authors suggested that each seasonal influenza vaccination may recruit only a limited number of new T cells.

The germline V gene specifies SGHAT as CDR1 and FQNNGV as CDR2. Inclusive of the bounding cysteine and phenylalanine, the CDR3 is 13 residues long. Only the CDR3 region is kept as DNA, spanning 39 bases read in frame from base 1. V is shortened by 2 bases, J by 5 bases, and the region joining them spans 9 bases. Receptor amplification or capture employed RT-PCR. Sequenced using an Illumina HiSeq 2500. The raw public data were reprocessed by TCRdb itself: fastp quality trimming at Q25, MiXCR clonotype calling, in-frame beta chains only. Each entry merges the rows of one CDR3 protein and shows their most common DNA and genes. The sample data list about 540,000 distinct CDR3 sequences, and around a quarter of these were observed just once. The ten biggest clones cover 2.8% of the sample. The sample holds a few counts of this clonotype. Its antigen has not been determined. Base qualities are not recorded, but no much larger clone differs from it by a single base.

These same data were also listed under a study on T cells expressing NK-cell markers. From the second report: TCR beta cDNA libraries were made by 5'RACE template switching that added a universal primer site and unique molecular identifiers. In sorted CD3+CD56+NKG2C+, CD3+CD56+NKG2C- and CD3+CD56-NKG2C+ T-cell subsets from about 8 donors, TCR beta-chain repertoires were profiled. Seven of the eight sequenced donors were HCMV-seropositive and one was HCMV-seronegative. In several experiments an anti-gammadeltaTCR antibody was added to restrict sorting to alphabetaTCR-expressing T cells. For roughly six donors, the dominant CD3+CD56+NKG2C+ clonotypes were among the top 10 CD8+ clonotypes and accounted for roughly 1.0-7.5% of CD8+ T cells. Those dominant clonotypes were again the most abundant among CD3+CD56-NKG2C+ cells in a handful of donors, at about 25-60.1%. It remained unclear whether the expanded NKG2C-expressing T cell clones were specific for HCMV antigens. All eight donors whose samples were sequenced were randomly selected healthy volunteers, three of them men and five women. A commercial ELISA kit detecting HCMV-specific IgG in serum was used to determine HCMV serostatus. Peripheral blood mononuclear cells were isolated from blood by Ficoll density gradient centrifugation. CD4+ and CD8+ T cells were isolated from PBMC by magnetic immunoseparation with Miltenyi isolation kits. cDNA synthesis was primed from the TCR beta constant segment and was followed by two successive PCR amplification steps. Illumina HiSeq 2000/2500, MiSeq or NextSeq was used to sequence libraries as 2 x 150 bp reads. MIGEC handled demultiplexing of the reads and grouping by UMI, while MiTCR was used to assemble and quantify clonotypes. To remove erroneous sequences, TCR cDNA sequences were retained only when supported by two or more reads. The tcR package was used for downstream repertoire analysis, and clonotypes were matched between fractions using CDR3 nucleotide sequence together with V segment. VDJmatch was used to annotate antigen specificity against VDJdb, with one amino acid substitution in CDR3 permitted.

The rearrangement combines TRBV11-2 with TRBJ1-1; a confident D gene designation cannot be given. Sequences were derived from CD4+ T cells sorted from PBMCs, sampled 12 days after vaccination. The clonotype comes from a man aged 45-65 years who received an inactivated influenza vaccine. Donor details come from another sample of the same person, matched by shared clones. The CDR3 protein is CASSLIWGTEAFF. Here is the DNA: TGTGCCAGCAGCTTAATATGGGGTACTGAAGCTTTCTTT. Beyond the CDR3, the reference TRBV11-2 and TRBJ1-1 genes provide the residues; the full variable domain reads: EAGVAQSPRYKIIEKRQSVAFWCNPISGHATLYWYQQILGQGPKLLIQFQNNGVVDDSQLPKDRFSAERLKGVDSTLKIQPAKLEDSAVYLCASSLIWGTEAFFGQGTRLTVV.